A single sample gave rise to the 6 T cell receptor beta chains below, sequenced in a study of response to subunit inactivated influenza vaccine. TCRdb passed the RT-PCR reads through MiXCR, listing each CDR3 protein once. The table has about 700,000 distinct CDR3 sequences, 12% to 15% seen once; the top ten hold 7.5% to 9%. The specimen comprised PBMCs from blood, sampled 14 to 15 days before vaccination. All receptors come from a man aged 50 to 59 who received an inactivated influenza vaccine.

The chain recombines TRBV28 with TRBJ2-1, with D possibly matching TRBD2 (6 bases). From germline, CDR1 is MDHEN and CDR2 SYDVKM. CDR3 size: 16 residues. V was cut by 3 bases and J by 0 bases, with 12 bases left in between. The chain's CDR3 is CASSLPQLASYNEQFF. CDR3 nucleotides: TGTGCCAGCAGTTTGCCTCAACTAGCCTCCTACAATGAGCAGTTCTTC. The full variable domain, in which reference TRBV28 and TRBJ2-1 provide the parts outside the CDR3, is DVKVTQSSRYLVKRTGEKVFLECVQDMDHENMFWYRQDPGLGLRLIYFSYDVKMKEKGDIPEGYSVSREKKERFSLILESASTNQTSMYLCASSLPQLASYNEQFFGPGTRLTVL.

This clonotype has just a few counts. The chain couples TRBV6-2 or TRBV6-3 to TRBJ2-7; perhaps D is TRBD1 or TRBD2 (5 bases each). Trimming shortened V by 11 bases and J by 1 base, and 12 bases separated the two germline ends. The germline V gene encodes CDR1 MNHEY and CDR2 SVGEGT. The CDR3 sequence is 12 residues long. This chain's CDR3 is CAGGWTSYEQYF. The DNA of the CDR3 is TGTGCCGGGGGATGGACATCCTACGAGCAGTACTTC.

The gene calls are TRBV20-1 and TRBJ2-1; D assignment may be TRBD1 or TRBD2 (5 bases each). The length of the CDR3 is 11 residues. The V end lost 7 bases, the J end lost 12 bases, and 16 bases lay between the germline ends. CDR1 is DFQATT, CDR2 SNEGSKA, per germline (reference sequence). CDR3 DNA sequence: TGCAGTGTCACCCTTACGGGGCGGCAGTTCTTC. Residues: CSVTLTGRQFF.

At least ten counts were recorded for this clonotype. One end of the junction does not line up with germline, which may come from a read error. The chain combines TRBV5-1 with TRBJ2-1; 7 bases map to TRBD2. The CDR3 has 18 residues. Looked up from germline, CDR1 is SGHRS and CDR2 is YFSETQ. CDR3 loop: CASRLAGEPASSYNEQFF. The CDR3, as DNA: TGCGCCAGCAGATTGGCGGGGGAACCCGCGAGCTCCTACAATGAGCAGTTCTTC.

V and J are TRBV12-3 or TRBV12-4 and TRBJ1-5; possible D gene TRBD1, 5 bases. Trimming left V 5 bases short and J 7 bases short, with 12 bases between. CDR3 length: 13 residues. CDR3 coding DNA: TGTGCCAGCAGTCGGACAAAATGGCAGCCCCAGCATTTT. This gives the protein CASSRTKWQPQHF.

The CDR3 region is CASSVIPRETEAFF. In nucleotides, the CDR3 is TGTGCCAGCAGTGTCATCCCTAGGGAAACTGAAGCTTTCTTT. The V call is TRBV2, the J call TRBJ1-1; D is uncertain. The CDR3 has 14 residues. With 4 bases removed from V and 5 bases from J, the gap between germline ends came to 14 bases. Per the germline V gene, CDR1 is SNHLY and CDR2 is FYNNEI. Drawing the rest from reference TRBV2 and TRBJ1-1, the complete variable domain is EPEVTQTPSHQVTQMGQEVILRCVPISNHLYFYWYRQILGQKVEFLVSFYNNEISEKSEIFDDQFSVERPDGSNFTLKIRSTKLEDSAMYFCASSVIPRETEAFFGQGTRLTVV.